The 25 T cell receptor beta chains given below trace back to one sample, sequenced in a study of beta chain features in type 1 diabetes. Of the isolated RNA, all was reverse transcribed, and so the sequenced material was expressed TCRB transcripts. Here immunoSEQ multiplex PCR was the method, and the copy in TCRdb shows in-frame clones only, minus some. In the table there are 200,000 to 300,000 clones, around 21% of which are singletons. No antigen has been assigned to these receptors. Study results and limitations: Moderate but significant shortening of TCRB CDR3s was recorded in all four CD4+ subsets from Type 1 diabetes patients.

What was sequenced was naive CD4+ T cells from blood. These receptors all stem from a woman between 40 and 55 years old with type 1 diabetes.

This chain links TRBV29-1 with TRBJ2-1; D unclear. The CDR3 has 15 residues. CDR1 and CDR2 (germline): SQVTM, ANQGSEA. V shed 2 bases and J shed 2 bases, with 13 bases lying between them. The CDR3 coding sequence is TGCAGCGTTGAAAGCACTCGCCCTGCCTACAATGAGCAGTTCTTC. This codes for CSVESTRPAYNEQFF.

The chain uses TRBV6-4 and TRBJ2-2, with 12 bases fitting TRBD2. The V gene end was trimmed by 6 bases and the J gene end by 4 bases; junction bases not matched to a gene: 9. This CDR3 has 17 amino acids. Per the germline V gene, CDR1 is MRHNA and CDR2 is SNTAGT. CDR3 bases: TGTGCCAGCAGGAAGACTAGCGGGAGTGAGGGCACCGGGGAGCTGTTTTTT. Protein: CASRKTSGSEGTGELFF.

This chain connects TRBV4-3 to TRBJ2-5, with 10 bases fitting TRBD1. With 3 bases clipped from V and 5 bases from J, the junction kept 3 bases outside the gene matches. Per germline, CDR1 LGHNA and CDR2 YSLEER. CDR3 length: 14 residues. The CDR3 coding sequence is TGCGCCAGCAGCCAGACAGGGGGCTGGGAGACCCAGTACTTC. This sequence encodes CASSQTGGWETQYF.

The sample holds a few counts of this clone. As DNA, the CDR3 is TGTGCCAGCAGCCAAGGTCCCCGTAAAGAGACCCAGTACTTC. This translates into CASSQGPRKETQYF. The J gene is TRBJ2-5, the V gene TRBV4-2; no firm D call. The length of the CDR3 is 14 residues. The V gene lost 1 base and the J gene lost 3 bases, with 9 bases spanning the gap. Germline loops: CDR1 LGHNA, CDR2 YNFKEQ.

The rearrangement links TRBV5-4 to TRBJ1-1; D unclear. The CDR3 totals 13 residues. V lost 0 bases to trimming and J lost 4 bases, with 7 bases between them. The germline gives CDR1 SGHNT, CDR2 YYREEE (reference sequence). CDR3 residues: CASSLDAGTEAFF. The CDR3 coding sequence is TGTGCCAGCAGCTTGGACGCGGGCACTGAAGCTTTCTTT. Drawing the rest from reference TRBV5-4 and TRBJ1-1, the complete variable domain is ETGVTQSPTHLIKTRGQQVTLRCSSQSGHNTVSWYQQALGQGPQFIFQYYREEENGRGNFPPRFSGLQFPNYSSELNVNALELDDSALYLCASSLDAGTEAFFGQGTRLTVV.

The count of this clone is one. This sequence joins TRBV7-5 and TRBJ2-7; the table's D call, TRBD2, was not checked against the DNA. TRBV7-5 is recorded as a pseudogene. The CDR3 covers 15 residues. The CDR3 region is CARSLASPGSYEQYF. The CDR3 DNA reads TGTGCCAGAAGCTTAGCTAGCCCAGGCTCCTACGAGCAGTACTTC.

The rearrangement joins TRBV7-8 to TRBJ2-1, with 13 bases that match TRBD2. Germline assignment: CDR1 SGHVS and CDR2 FQNEAQ. This CDR3 is built from 16 residues. Trimming removed 4 bases from V and 4 bases from J; junction bases left unmatched: 4. In DNA, the CDR3 is TGTGCCAGCAGCTCGACTAGCGGGGGGAATTACAATGAGCAGTTCTTC. Translating gives CASSSTSGGNYNEQFF. Filled out from reference TRBV7-8 and TRBJ2-1, the complete variable domain reads GAGVSQSPRYKVAKRGQDVALRCDPISGHVSLFWYQQALGQGPEFLTYFQNEAQLDKSGLPSDRFFAERPEGSVSTLKIQRTQQEDSAVYLCASSSTSGGNYNEQFFGPGTRLTVL.

This chain joins TRBV25-1 and TRBJ2-7, with TRBD1 matching over 8 bases. Germline-derived CDR1 and CDR2 are MGHDK and SYGVNS. The length of the CDR3 is 15 residues. Trimming at V came to 0 bases and at J to 6 bases, leaving 7 bases not matched to a gene. The CDR3 region has the DNA TGTGCCAGCAGTGAATATCTGACAGGGGCAGGCGAGCAGTACTTC. This encodes CASSEYLTGAGEQYF.

The chain links TRBV18 to TRBJ1-2; a possible D gene is TRBD1 (5 bases). Trimming cost V 4 bases and J 8 bases, with 17 bases left between them. The V gene's germline CDR1 is KGHSH and CDR2 LQKENI. The CDR3 spans 14 residues. CDR3 protein: CASSQSEDMEGYTF. Written as DNA, the CDR3 is TGTGCCAGCTCACAATCTGAGGACATGGAGGGCTACACCTTC.

CDR3 DNA sequence: TGTGCCAGCAGCATAAACAGGGGTAACATTCAGTACTTC. Its translation: CASSINRGNIQYF. The V gene is TRBV7-6, the J gene TRBJ2-4, with 7 bases lining up with TRBD1. From germline, CDR1 is SGHVS and CDR2 FNYEAQ. V lost 5 bases and J lost 7; bases outside the gene matches: 5. The CDR3 spans 13 residues.

This clone has a handful of counts. The chain is built from TRBV19 and TRBJ2-2; D call uncertain. Germline V CDR1 and CDR2: LNHDA, SQIVND (reference sequence). With 4 bases removed from V and 7 bases from J, the gap between germline ends came to 10 bases. The CDR3 covers 13 residues. The CDR3 DNA follows: TGTGCCAGTAGTACACAGAGCATCGGGGAGCTGTTTTTT. As protein: CASSTQSIGELFF.

This clone has a handful of counts. The rearrangement links TRBV7-2 to TRBJ2-5; D is ambiguous. The CDR3 sequence is 13 residues long. V was pared by 2 bases and J by 1 base, with 5 bases between. Germline assignment: CDR1 SGHTA and CDR2 FQGNSA. CDR3 in DNA: TGTGCCAGCAGCTTATCTTCCCAAGAGACCCAGTACTTC. As protein: CASSLSSQETQYF.

The chain uses TRBV5-4 and TRBJ1-3; 8 bases fit TRBD1. CDR1 is SGHNT and CDR2 is YYREEE in the germline V gene (reference sequence). The CDR3 extends over 16 amino acids. With 4 bases clipped from V and 0 bases from J, the junction kept 6 bases outside the gene matches. The chain's CDR3 is CASSLDRGLSGNTIYF. CDR3 in DNA: TGTGCCAGCAGCCTTGACAGGGGCCTCTCTGGAAACACCATATATTTT. The full variable domain, completed using reference TRBV5-4 and TRBJ1-3, is ETGVTQSPTHLIKTRGQQVTLRCSSQSGHNTVSWYQQALGQGPQFIFQYYREEENGRGNFPPRFSGLQFPNYSSELNVNALELDDSALYLCASSLDRGLSGNTIYFGEGSWLTVV.

This chain uses TRBV5-1 with TRBJ2-2, with 8 bases lining up with TRBD1. Germline values: CDR1 SGHRS, CDR2 YFSETQ. CDR3 length equals 15 residues. J gave up 6 bases and V 0 bases, and 4 bases lay outside the gene matches. The CDR3 DNA follows: TGCGCCAGCAGCTTGGGGACAGGGTCGGCCGGGGAGCTGTTTTTT. Translated, it gives CASSLGTGSAGELFF.

V is TRBV7-9 and J is TRBJ2-7; the D gene is possibly TRBD1 (6 bases). Trimming stripped 2 bases from V and 0 bases from J, with 11 bases between. Per germline, CDR1 SEHNR and CDR2 FQNEAQ (reference sequence). The CDR3 loop spans 15 amino acids. This chain's CDR3 is CASSLRGQISYEQYF. The CDR3 DNA sequence: TGTGCCAGCAGCTTAAGAGGACAGATCTCCTACGAGCAGTACTTC.

This clone was observed a few times. The chain combines TRBV9 with TRBJ1-5, with a tentative D call TRBD1 (5 bases). From germline, CDR1 is SGDLS and CDR2 YYNGEE. V was shortened by 7 bases and J by 9 bases, with 11 bases between the two germline ends. The CDR3 is 11 amino acids. CDR3 loop: CASGGQGPQHF. In DNA form, the CDR3 reads TGTGCCAGCGGCGGGCAGGGGCCCCAGCATTTT.

The CDR3 spells CASSDRSLASDTQYF. CDR3 nucleotides: TGTGCCAGCAGTGACCGTTCATTAGCGTCAGATACGCAGTATTTT. This sequence joins TRBV25-1 and TRBJ2-3; D possibly corresponds to TRBD2 (5 bases). V shed 3 bases and J shed 4 bases, with 14 bases lying between them. Per the germline V gene, CDR1 is MGHDK and CDR2 is SYGVNS. This CDR3 is 15 amino acids long.

This clone was detected a few times. The rearrangement uses TRBV27 and TRBJ1-4; 8 bases map to TRBD1. V was pared by 6 bases and J by 13 bases, with 13 bases of the junction left unmatched. This CDR3 region has 14 residues. The germline CDR1 and CDR2 sequences are MNHEY and SMNVEV (reference sequence). The CDR3 protein is CASSDRDRPARLFF. CDR3 coding DNA: TGTGCCAGCAGCGACCGGGACAGGCCCGCTCGACTGTTTTTT.

V and J are TRBV28 and TRBJ2-5; no clear D. With 5 bases removed from V and 2 bases from J, the gap between germline ends came to 12 bases. Germline values: CDR1 MDHEN, CDR2 SYDVKM. This CDR3 has 14 amino acids. CDR3 sequence: CASSAPPEQETQYF. In DNA, the CDR3 is TGTGCCAGCAGTGCTCCCCCGGAGCAAGAGACCCAGTACTTC.

DNA for the CDR3: TGTGCCAGCAGCCAAGATAGCGATGGGCCCCAGCATTTT. This codes for CASSQDSDGPQHF. The chain employs TRBV14 and TRBJ1-5, with unresolved D. Trimming removed 0 bases at V and 9 bases at J, with 9 bases between. This CDR3 is built from 13 residues. CDR1 is SGHDN and CDR2 is FVKESK in the germline V gene.

This clone has just a few counts. The J gene is TRBJ2-1, the V gene TRBV5-1, with 8 bases identical to TRBD1. Germline V gene lookup returns CDR1 SGHRS and CDR2 YFSETQ. The CDR3 is made up of 15 amino acids. J was trimmed by 8 bases and V by 3 bases; bases with no gene match: 10. CDR3 amino acids: CASSSPDRAGDEQFF. The CDR3 coding sequence is TGCGCCAGCAGCTCTCCGGACAGGGCTGGGGATGAGCAGTTCTTC.

The chain combines TRBV9 with TRBJ1-1; no firm D call. CDR1 is SGDLS and CDR2 is YYNGEE in the germline V gene. The CDR3 sequence is 15 residues long. V lost 3 bases and J 0 bases, leaving 12 bases between the germline ends. This chain's CDR3 is CASSENSLMNTEAFF. The CDR3 DNA reads TGTGCCAGCAGCGAAAACAGCCTGATGAACACTGAAGCTTTCTTT.

The J gene is TRBJ2-7, the V gene TRBV6-1; 9 bases align to TRBD1. This CDR3 has 16 residues. J gave up 2 bases and V 0 bases, and 5 bases lay outside the gene matches. The germline V gene has CDR1 MNHNS and CDR2 SASEGT. The CDR3 region is CASSEALGQGTYEQYF. In DNA, the CDR3 is TGTGCCAGCAGTGAAGCGTTGGGACAGGGCACCTACGAGCAGTACTTC.

The V and J genes are TRBV5-6 and TRBJ2-3, with 7 bases aligning to TRBD1. The CDR3 has 14 amino acids. Trimming at V came to 0 bases and at J to 4 bases, leaving 2 bases not matched to a gene. Germline V CDR1 and CDR2: SGHDT, YYEEEE. CDR3 nucleotide sequence: TGTGCCAGCAGCTTGGAGGGGGCCGCAGATACGCAGTATTTT. Protein sequence: CASSLEGAADTQYF.

This clone was observed a handful of times. The chain couples TRBV10-3 to TRBJ2-5; 7 bases fit TRBD1. This CDR3 contains 15 residues. V dropped 3 bases and J dropped 5; count of bases not matched to a gene: 9. The germline V gene encodes CDR1 ENHRY and CDR2 SYGVKD. CDR3 residues: CAISDRDRVGETQYF. DNA for the CDR3: TGTGCCATCAGTGACCGCGACAGGGTCGGGGAGACCCAGTACTTC.